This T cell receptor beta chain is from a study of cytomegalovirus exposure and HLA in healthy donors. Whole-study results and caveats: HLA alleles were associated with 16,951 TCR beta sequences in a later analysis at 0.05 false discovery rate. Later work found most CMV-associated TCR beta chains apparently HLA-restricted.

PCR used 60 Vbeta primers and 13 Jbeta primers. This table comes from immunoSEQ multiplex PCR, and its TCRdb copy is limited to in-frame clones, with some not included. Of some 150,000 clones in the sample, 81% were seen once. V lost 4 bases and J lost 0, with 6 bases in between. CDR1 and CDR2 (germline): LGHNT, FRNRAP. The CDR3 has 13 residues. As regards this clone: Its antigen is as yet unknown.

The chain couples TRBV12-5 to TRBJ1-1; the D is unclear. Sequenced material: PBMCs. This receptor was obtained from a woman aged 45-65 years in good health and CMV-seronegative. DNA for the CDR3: TGTGCTAGTGGTTCTGAGCTGAACACTGAAGCTTTCTTT. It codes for CASGSELNTEAFF.